Presented here are 11 T cell receptor beta chains from one specimen sequenced in a study of T cell clonotyping in hematopoietic cell transplantation. This table comes from immunoSEQ multiplex PCR, and its TCRdb copy is limited to in-frame clones, with some not included. The repertoire holds approximately 14,000 clones, 80% to 90% seen once, with about 13% in the top ten. The source material was PBMCs, sampled 100 days after allogeneic stem cell transplant. The receptors derive from a male patient aged 50 or older who had an allogeneic stem cell transplant from an unrelated donor, so T cells may come from the graft donor. Some clones in this sample may be carry-over from other donors' samples.

This clone was counted between two and nine times. The chain combines TRBV7-2 with TRBJ1-3; 9 nucleotides line up with TRBD1. Trimming at V came to 6 bases and at J to 2 bases, leaving 11 bases not matched to a gene. The CDR3 covers 17 residues. Per germline, CDR1 SGHTA and CDR2 FQGNSA. Written as DNA, the CDR3 is TGTGCCAGCAGGGTCACAGGGGGCCTTAATACTGGAAACACCATATATTTT. Protein: CASRVTGGLNTGNTIYF.

This rearrangement joins TRBV2 to TRBJ2-1; 9 nucleotides match TRBD2. Trimming cost V 2 bases and J 12 bases; bases outside gene matches: 8. CDR3 length: 14 amino acids. Germline loops: CDR1 SNHLY, CDR2 FYNNEI. Here the CDR3 reads CASSELAGDGVQFF. The DNA for the CDR3 is TGTGCCAGCAGTGAATTAGCGGGAGACGGCGTGCAGTTCTTC.

The chain is built from TRBV25-1 and TRBJ1-4; maybe TRBD1 (6 bases). CDR3 length equals 14 residues. The V gene's germline CDR1 is MGHDK and CDR2 SYGVNS. V lost 3 bases, J lost 4 bases, and 9 bases lay in between. Here the CDR3 reads CASSEAGDNEKLFF. DNA of the CDR3: TGTGCCAGCAGTGAGGCAGGGGATAATGAAAAACTGTTTTTT.

The CDR3 loop is CASSEGDIYGGYTF. CDR3 DNA sequence: TGTGCCAGCAGTGAGGGCGATATCTACGGGGGCTACACCTTC. The V gene is TRBV25-1, the J gene TRBJ1-2; D is ambiguous. The CDR3 contains 14 residues. Germline CDR1 is MGHDK and CDR2 is SYGVNS. V was cut by 3 bases and J by 8 bases, with 16 bases left in between.

This chain uses TRBV30 with TRBJ2-3; TRBD2 agrees at 10 bases. The CDR3 sequence is 16 residues long. With 0 bases clipped from V and 2 bases from J, the junction kept 5 bases outside the gene matches. CDR1 GTSNPN and CDR2 SVGIG come from the germline V gene (reference sequence). CDR3 sequence reads: CAWSVPSGGVTDTQYF. The CDR3 coding sequence is TGTGCCTGGAGTGTACCGAGCGGGGGGGTCACAGATACGCAGTATTTT.

This chain joins TRBV6-5 and TRBJ2-5; 10 bases agree with TRBD2. V was clipped by 5 bases and J by 5 bases; unmatched bases: 8. The germline V gene has CDR1 MNHEY and CDR2 SVGAGI. The CDR3 runs to 15 residues. CDR3 residues: CASSATLAGVETQYF. DNA for the CDR3: TGTGCCAGCAGTGCGACTCTAGCGGGAGTCGAGACCCAGTACTTC.

The chain recombines TRBV9 with TRBJ2-3, with D possibly TRBD2 on 6 matching bases. Per germline, CDR1 SGDLS and CDR2 YYNGEE. Trimming removed 0 bases from V and 3 bases from J, with 11 bases in between. There are 15 residues in the CDR3. The CDR3 nucleotides read TGTGCCAGCAGCGTAGAGCTGGGGAGGACAGATACGCAGTATTTT. It translates to CASSVELGRTDTQYF. Drawing the rest from reference TRBV9 and TRBJ2-3, the complete variable domain is DSGVTQTPKHLITATGQRVTLRCSPRSGDLSVYWYQQSLDQGLQFLIQYYNGEERAKGNILERFSAQQFPDLHSELNLSSLELGDSALYFCASSVELGRTDTQYFGPGTRLTVL.

This clone appeared once. The V call is TRBV27, the J call TRBJ1-1; D is possibly TRBD1 (5 bases). CDR1 and CDR2 (germline): MNHEY, SMNVEV (reference sequence). The CDR3 is 14 residues long. Between the trimmed V and J ends, which lost 3 bases and 4 bases, there was a span of 12 bases. The CDR3 loop reads CASSFGHGSTEAFF. The CDR3 DNA reads as TGTGCCAGCAGTTTTGGACACGGGAGCACTGAAGCTTTCTTT.

The genes are TRBV7-2 and TRBJ2-1; 12 bases map to TRBD2. The junction had 6 bases not matched to a gene; V was cut back by 1 base and J by 8 bases. Germline lookup yields CDR1 SGHTA and CDR2 FQGNSA. This CDR3 has 16 amino acids. The CDR3 DNA sequence: TGTGCCAGCAGCTTAGTCCCTAGCGGGGGGGCGGATGAGCAGTTCTTC. Translating it yields CASSLVPSGGADEQFF.

The J gene is TRBJ2-5, the V gene TRBV30, with D unclear. In germline, CDR1 is GTSNPN, CDR2 SVGIG (reference sequence). With 3 bases removed from V and 5 bases from J, the gap between germline ends came to 7 bases. The CDR3 extends over 11 amino acids. The chain's CDR3 is CAWSFSETQYF. CDR3 bases: TGTGCCTGGAGCTTCAGTGAGACCCAGTACTTC.

V is TRBV7-6 and J is TRBJ2-5; possibly TRBD2 for D (6 bases). In germline, CDR1 is SGHVS, CDR2 FNYEAQ. This CDR3 contains 14 residues. V dropped 5 bases and J dropped 6 bases, with 16 bases sitting between them. The CDR3 protein is CASSALGGDQTQYF. CDR3 nucleotide sequence: TGTGCCAGCAGCGCCCTTGGAGGGGACCAGACCCAGTACTTC.